This T cell receptor (beta chain) was profiled in a study of T cell responses to AZD1222 COVID-19 vaccine. Germline V gene data show CDR1 as SNHLY and CDR2 as FYNNEI. The CDR3 runs 16 residues. The ends lost 6 bases at V and 4 bases at J; junction bases unmatched: 11. Assay: immunoSEQ multiplex PCR; the TCRdb copy retains only in-frame clones and omits some. Of over 85,000 clones in the sample, less than 90% were seen once. J is TRBJ1-2 and V is TRBV2; 10 positions agree with TRBD1. The receptor was derived from an adult in good health. Specimen: peripheral blood, collected on day 0 of AZD1222 vaccination. Here the CDR3 DNA reads TGTGCCAGCAGGGGACATGGGGACAGGGGTATCTATGGCTACACCTTC. It encodes CASRGHGDRGIYGYTF.